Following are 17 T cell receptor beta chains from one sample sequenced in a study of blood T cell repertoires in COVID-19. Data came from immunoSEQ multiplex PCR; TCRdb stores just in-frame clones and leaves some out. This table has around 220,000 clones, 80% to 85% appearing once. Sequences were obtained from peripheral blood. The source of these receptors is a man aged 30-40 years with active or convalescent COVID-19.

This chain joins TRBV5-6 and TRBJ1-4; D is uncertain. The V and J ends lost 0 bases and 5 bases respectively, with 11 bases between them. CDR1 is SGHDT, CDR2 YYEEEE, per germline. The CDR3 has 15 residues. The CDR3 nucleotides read TGTGCCAGCAGCTTGGGGGCCCTCCTCAATGAAAAACTGTTTTTT. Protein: CASSLGALLNEKLFF.

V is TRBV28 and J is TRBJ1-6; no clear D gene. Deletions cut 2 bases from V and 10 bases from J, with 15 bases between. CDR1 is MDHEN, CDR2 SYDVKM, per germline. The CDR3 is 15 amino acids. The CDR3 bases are TGTGCCAGCAGTTTACCCAACCTTATGGGCTCACCCCTCCACTTT. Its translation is CASSLPNLMGSPLHF.

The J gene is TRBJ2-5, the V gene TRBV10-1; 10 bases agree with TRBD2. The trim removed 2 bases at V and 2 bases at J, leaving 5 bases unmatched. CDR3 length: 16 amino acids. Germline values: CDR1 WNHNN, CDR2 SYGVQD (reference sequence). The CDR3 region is CASSEERGGLQETQYF. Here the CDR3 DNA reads TGCGCCAGCAGTGAGGAGCGGGGGGGCTTGCAAGAGACCCAGTACTTC.

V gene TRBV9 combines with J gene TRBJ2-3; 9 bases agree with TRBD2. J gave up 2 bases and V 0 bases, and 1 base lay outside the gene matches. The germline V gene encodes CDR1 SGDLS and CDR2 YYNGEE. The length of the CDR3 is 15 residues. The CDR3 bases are TGTGCCAGCAGCGTAGTAGCGGGGGACACAGATACGCAGTATTTT. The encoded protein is CASSVVAGDTDTQYF.

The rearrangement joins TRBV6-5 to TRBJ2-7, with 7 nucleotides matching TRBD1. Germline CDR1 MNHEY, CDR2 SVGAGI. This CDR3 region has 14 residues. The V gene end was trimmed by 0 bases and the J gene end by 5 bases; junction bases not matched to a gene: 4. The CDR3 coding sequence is TGTGCCAGCAGTTACTCCCAGACAGGGAACGAGCAGTACTTC. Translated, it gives CASSYSQTGNEQYF.

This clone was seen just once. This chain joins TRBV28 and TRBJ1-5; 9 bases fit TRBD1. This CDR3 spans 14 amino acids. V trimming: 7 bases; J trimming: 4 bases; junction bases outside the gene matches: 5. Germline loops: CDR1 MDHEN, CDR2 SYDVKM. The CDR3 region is CASNDGTGNQPQHF. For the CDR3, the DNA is TGTGCCAGCAACGACGGGACAGGGAATCAGCCCCAGCATTTT. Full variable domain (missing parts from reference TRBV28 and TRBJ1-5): DVKVTQSSRYLVKRTGEKVFLECVQDMDHENMFWYRQDPGLGLRLIYFSYDVKMKEKGDIPEGYSVSREKKERFSLILESASTNQTSMYLCASNDGTGNQPQHFGDGTRLSIL.

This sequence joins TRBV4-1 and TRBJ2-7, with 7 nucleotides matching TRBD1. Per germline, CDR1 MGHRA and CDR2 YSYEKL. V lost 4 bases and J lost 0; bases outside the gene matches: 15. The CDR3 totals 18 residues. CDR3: CASSPGEGMGQSSYEQYF. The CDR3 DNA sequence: TGCGCCAGCAGCCCTGGAGAAGGTATGGGACAGAGCTCCTACGAGCAGTACTTC.

CDR3 DNA sequence: TGTGCCAGCGCCGCGGGGGGGCAAGAGACCCAGTACTTC. This translates into CASAAGGQETQYF. V and J are TRBV9 and TRBJ2-5; TRBD2 aligns across 9 bases. CDR1 SGDLS and CDR2 YYNGEE come from the germline V gene. This CDR3 region has 13 residues. The ends lost 7 bases at V and 2 bases at J; junction bases unmatched: 3. The entire variable domain, with the rest obtained from reference TRBV9 and TRBJ2-5, is as follows: DSGVTQTPKHLITATGQRVTLRCSPRSGDLSVYWYQQSLDQGLQFLIQYYNGEERAKGNILERFSAQQFPDLHSELNLSSLELGDSALYFCASAAGGQETQYFGPGTRLLVL.

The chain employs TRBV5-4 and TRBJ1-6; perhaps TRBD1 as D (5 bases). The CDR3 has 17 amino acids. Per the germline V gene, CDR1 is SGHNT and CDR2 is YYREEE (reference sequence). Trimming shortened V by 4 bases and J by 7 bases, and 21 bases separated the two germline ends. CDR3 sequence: CASSGKGQGRTNSPLHF. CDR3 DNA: TGTGCCAGCAGCGGGAAGGGGCAGGGTCGTACGAATTCACCCCTCCACTTT.

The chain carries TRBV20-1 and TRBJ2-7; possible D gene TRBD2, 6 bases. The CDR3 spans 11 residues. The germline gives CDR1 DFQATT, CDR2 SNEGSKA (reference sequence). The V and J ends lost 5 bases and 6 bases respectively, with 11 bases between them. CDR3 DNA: TGCAGTGCTTTTAGCGGCGGCGAGCAGTACTTC. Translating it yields CSAFSGGEQYF.

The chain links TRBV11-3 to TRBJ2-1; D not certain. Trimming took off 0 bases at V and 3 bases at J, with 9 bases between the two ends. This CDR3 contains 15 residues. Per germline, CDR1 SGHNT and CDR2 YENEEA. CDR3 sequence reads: CASSLDPASYNEQFF. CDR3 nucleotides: TGTGCCAGCAGCTTAGATCCAGCTAGCTACAATGAGCAGTTCTTC.

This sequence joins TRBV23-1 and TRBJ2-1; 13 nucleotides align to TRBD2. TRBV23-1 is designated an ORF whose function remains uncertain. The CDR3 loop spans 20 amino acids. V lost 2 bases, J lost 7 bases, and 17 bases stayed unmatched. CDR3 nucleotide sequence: TGCGCCAGCAGTCAAGGCAATACTAGCGGGGGGGCCGGAGGTGTAAATGAGCAGTTCTTC. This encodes CASSQGNTSGGAGGVNEQFF.

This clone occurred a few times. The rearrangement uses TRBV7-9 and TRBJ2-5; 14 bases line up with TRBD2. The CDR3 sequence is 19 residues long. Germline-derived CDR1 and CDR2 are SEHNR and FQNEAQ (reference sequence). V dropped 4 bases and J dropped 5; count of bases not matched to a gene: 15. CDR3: CASSSQPGLAGVNGETQYF. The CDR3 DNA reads TGTGCCAGCAGCTCTCAACCGGGACTAGCGGGGGTAAATGGGGAGACCCAGTACTTC.

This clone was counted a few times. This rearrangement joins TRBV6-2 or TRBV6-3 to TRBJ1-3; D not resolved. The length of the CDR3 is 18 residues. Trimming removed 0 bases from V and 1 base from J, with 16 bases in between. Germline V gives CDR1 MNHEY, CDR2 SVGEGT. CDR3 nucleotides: TGTGCCAGCAGTTACTCAGGCGGCAGAGGCTCTTCTGGAAACACCATATATTTT. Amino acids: CASSYSGGRGSSGNTIYF.

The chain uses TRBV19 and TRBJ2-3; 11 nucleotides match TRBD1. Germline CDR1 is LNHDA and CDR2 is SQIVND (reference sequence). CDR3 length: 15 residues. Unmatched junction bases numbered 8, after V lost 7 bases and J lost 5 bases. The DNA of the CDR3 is TGTGCCAGTACCCCCGGACAGGGGGCACAAGATACGCAGTATTTT. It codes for CASTPGQGAQDTQYF.

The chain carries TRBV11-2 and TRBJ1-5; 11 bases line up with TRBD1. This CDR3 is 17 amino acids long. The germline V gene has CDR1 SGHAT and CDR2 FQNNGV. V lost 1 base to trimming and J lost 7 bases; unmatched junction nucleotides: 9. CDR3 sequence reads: CASSLGPGQGAGQPQHF. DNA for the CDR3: TGTGCCAGCAGCTTAGGCCCAGGACAGGGGGCAGGCCAGCCCCAGCATTTT.

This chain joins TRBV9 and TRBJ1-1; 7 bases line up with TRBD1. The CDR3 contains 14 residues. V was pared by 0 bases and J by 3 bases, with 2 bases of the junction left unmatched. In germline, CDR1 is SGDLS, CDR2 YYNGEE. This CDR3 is CASSVGQGYTEAFF. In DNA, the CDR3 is TGTGCCAGCAGCGTAGGACAGGGTTACACTGAAGCTTTCTTT.